This is a list of T cell receptor beta chains from one sample in a study of cytomegalovirus exposure and HLA in healthy donors. The table came from immunoSEQ multiplex PCR; TCRdb's copy has only in-frame clones and leaves some out. The sample yields tens of thousands of clones, under 80% seen once. The specimen was PBMCs. These receptor sequences come from a man aged 55 to 70 in good health and CMV-seropositive. Each CDR3 is given with its conserved first and last residue. The D gene is left open where the match is weak. Clone size is shown for a subset of rows, as once, few, many or a class of expanded clone.

clone_size: NA
j_call: TRBJ2-7
d_call: NA
v_call: TRBV18
cdr3_aa: CASSPPDTLYEQYF
cdr3_nt: TGTGCCAGCTCACCACCCGACACCCTATACGAGCAGTACTTC

clone_size: few
j_call: TRBJ1-5
d_call: TRBD1
v_call: TRBV9
cdr3_aa: CASSATGDQPQHF
cdr3_nt: TGTGCCAGCAGCGCAACAGGGGATCAGCCCCAGCATTTT

clone_size: NA
j_call: TRBJ1-1
d_call: NA
v_call: TRBV29-1
cdr3_aa: CSVSTGRTEAFF
cdr3_nt: TGCAGCGTATCTACAGGGCGGACTGAAGCTTTCTTT

clone_size: NA
j_call: TRBJ2-7
d_call: NA
v_call: TRBV18
cdr3_aa: CASSPNRDTFYEQYF
cdr3_nt: TGTGCCAGCTCCCCGAACCGGGACACCTTTTACGAGCAGTACTTC

clone_size: NA
j_call: TRBJ1-2
d_call: NA
v_call: TRBV9
cdr3_aa: CASSFHGGPLNYGYTF
cdr3_nt: TGTGCCAGCAGCTTCCACGGAGGTCCCCTTAACTATGGCTACACCTTC

clone_size: NA
j_call: TRBJ2-1
d_call: NA
v_call: TRBV5-1
cdr3_aa: CASSTINNEQFF
cdr3_nt: TGCGCCAGCAGCACTATTAACAATGAGCAGTTCTTC

clone_size: NA
j_call: TRBJ1-2
d_call: TRBD1
v_call: TRBV25-1
cdr3_aa: CASSDTGRGQANYGYTF
cdr3_nt: TGTGCCAGCAGTGATACAGGCAGGGGGCAAGCTAACTATGGCTACACCTTC

clone_size: once
j_call: TRBJ2-3
d_call: TRBD1
v_call: TRBV6-4
cdr3_aa: CAGKDRMIDTQYF
cdr3_nt: TGTGCCGGGAAGGACAGGATGATCGATACGCAGTATTTT

clone_size: NA
j_call: TRBJ1-1
d_call: TRBD1
v_call: TRBV6-6
cdr3_aa: CASSLGQADFF
cdr3_nt: TGTGCCAGCAGTTTGGGACAGGCGGATTTCTTT

clone_size: few
j_call: TRBJ2-1
d_call: NA
v_call: TRBV27
cdr3_aa: CASTSNGGRINEQFF
cdr3_nt: TGTGCCAGCACTTCCAACGGGGGGCGAATCAATGAGCAGTTCTTC

clone_size: NA
j_call: TRBJ2-2
d_call: NA
v_call: TRBV12-5
cdr3_aa: CASGLRGTGELFF
cdr3_nt: TGTGCTAGTGGTCTCAGGGGCACCGGGGAGCTGTTTTTT

clone_size: once
j_call: TRBJ2-3
d_call: NA
v_call: TRBV6-1
cdr3_aa: CASSDLQGYTDTQYF
cdr3_nt: TGTGCCAGCAGTGATTTACAGGGATACACAGATACGCAGTATTTT

clone_size: NA
j_call: TRBJ2-7
d_call: TRBD1
v_call: TRBV27
cdr3_aa: CASRGQGAGSLRYEQYF
cdr3_nt: TGTGCCAGCCGCGGACAGGGGGCTGGGAGTTTGAGGTACGAGCAGTACTTC

clone_size: NA
j_call: TRBJ2-7
d_call: TRBD2
v_call: TRBV13
cdr3_aa: CASSPITSGGGPYEQYF
cdr3_nt: TGTGCCAGCAGCCCAATCACTAGCGGGGGGGGCCCCTACGAGCAGTACTTC

clone_size: NA
j_call: TRBJ2-1
d_call: TRBD1
v_call: TRBV27
cdr3_aa: CASSPQGYYNEQFF
cdr3_nt: TGTGCCAGCAGTCCACAGGGGTACTACAATGAGCAGTTCTTC

clone_size: few
j_call: TRBJ2-1
d_call: TRBD2
v_call: TRBV6-5
cdr3_aa: CASSSQGGGGAVEQFF
cdr3_nt: TGTGCCAGCAGTTCCCAGGGGGGCGGGGGGGCTGTTGAGCAGTTCTTC

clone_size: NA
j_call: TRBJ2-5
d_call: TRBD2
v_call: TRBV7-9
cdr3_aa: CASSLAGAETQYF
cdr3_nt: TGTGCCAGCAGTCTAGCGGGAGCGGAGACCCAGTACTTC

clone_size: NA
j_call: TRBJ1-6
d_call: NA
v_call: TRBV6-1
cdr3_aa: CASRGGLWEALHF
cdr3_nt: TGTGCCAGCAGGGGAGGCCTTTGGGAGGCCCTCCACTTT

clone_size: once
j_call: TRBJ2-7
d_call: NA
v_call: TRBV28
cdr3_aa: CASSLPPRSLTGLYEQYF
cdr3_nt: TGTGCCAGCAGTTTACCCCCTCGATCCCTCACCGGACTTTACGAGCAGTACTTC

clone_size: NA
j_call: TRBJ1-2
d_call: NA
v_call: TRBV7-2
cdr3_aa: CASSLARPSIYGYTF
cdr3_nt: TGTGCCAGCAGCTTAGCGCGCCCATCGATCTATGGCTACACCTTC

clone_size: NA
j_call: TRBJ2-7
d_call: NA
v_call: TRBV5-1
cdr3_aa: CASSFSGAMNEQYF
cdr3_nt: TGCGCCAGCAGCTTCTCAGGGGCTATGAACGAGCAGTACTTC

clone_size: once
j_call: TRBJ1-2
d_call: NA
v_call: TRBV5-1
cdr3_aa: CASSLDRSGYTF
cdr3_nt: TGCGCCAGCAGCTTAGACAGATCTGGCTACACCTTC

clone_size: NA
j_call: TRBJ1-2
d_call: NA
v_call: TRBV18
cdr3_aa: CASSPLVEANYGYTF
cdr3_nt: TGTGCCAGCTCACCTCTTGTAGAAGCTAACTATGGCTACACCTTC

clone_size: NA
j_call: TRBJ2-1
d_call: TRBD1
v_call: TRBV11-2
cdr3_aa: CASSFGTGPYNEQFF
cdr3_nt: TGTGCCAGCAGCTTTGGGACAGGGCCTTACAATGAGCAGTTCTTC

clone_size: NA
j_call: TRBJ1-4
d_call: TRBD1
v_call: TRBV6-1
cdr3_aa: CASSETGRNNEKLFF
cdr3_nt: TGTGCCAGCAGTGAGACAGGGCGGAATAATGAAAAACTGTTTTTT

clone_size: NA
j_call: TRBJ2-3
d_call: NA
v_call: TRBV2
cdr3_aa: CASSQGTDTQYF
cdr3_nt: TGTGCCAGCAGCCAGGGGACAGATACGCAGTATTTT